This is a list of T cell receptor beta chains from one sample in a study of cytomegalovirus exposure and HLA in healthy donors. TCRdb's copy holds only in-frame clones and misses some; the assay was immunoSEQ multiplex PCR. The sample includes 65,000 or so clones, about 94% of them seen just once. Sequenced: PBMCs. The receptor source for this set is a man aged 18 to 29 in good health and CMV-seropositive. Each CDR3 is given with its conserved first and last residue. A D gene is named only where the DNA matches it firmly.

cdr3_aa: CASKSGLASDTQYF
v_call: TRBV10-2
cdr3_length: 14
j_call: TRBJ2-3
d_call: TRBD2

cdr3_aa: CASSLHGVDEQFF
v_call: TRBV5-4
cdr3_length: 13
j_call: TRBJ2-1
d_call: -

cdr3_aa: CASSLGGLAGLDEQFF
v_call: TRBV7-9
cdr3_length: 16
j_call: TRBJ2-1
d_call: TRBD2

cdr3_aa: CAWKAGGVTGELFF
v_call: TRBV30
cdr3_length: 14
j_call: TRBJ2-2
d_call: TRBD1

cdr3_aa: CASSLGTSGRSYNEQFF
v_call: TRBV11-3
cdr3_length: 17
j_call: TRBJ2-1
d_call: TRBD2

cdr3_aa: CASSPPSGGLGGYTF
v_call: TRBV18
cdr3_length: 15
j_call: TRBJ1-2
d_call: -

cdr3_aa: CASSLTGRGGYNEQFF
v_call: TRBV7-3
cdr3_length: 16
j_call: TRBJ2-1
d_call: -

cdr3_aa: CASSLQGGQPQHF
v_call: TRBV6-1
cdr3_length: 13
j_call: TRBJ1-5
d_call: -

cdr3_aa: CASSLRGLFTDTQYF
v_call: TRBV7-3
cdr3_length: 15
j_call: TRBJ2-3
d_call: TRBD1

cdr3_aa: CASWDTPYNEQFF
v_call: TRBV27
cdr3_length: 13
j_call: TRBJ2-1
d_call: -

cdr3_aa: CASTGSRREAFF
v_call: TRBV7-2
cdr3_length: 12
j_call: TRBJ1-1
d_call: -

cdr3_aa: CASSRQGLDTGELFF
v_call: TRBV7-2
cdr3_length: 15
j_call: TRBJ2-2
d_call: -

cdr3_aa: CASSRTSGGADTQYF
v_call: TRBV28
cdr3_length: 15
j_call: TRBJ2-3
d_call: TRBD2

cdr3_aa: CASWDRNTEAFF
v_call: TRBV30
cdr3_length: 12
j_call: TRBJ1-1
d_call: TRBD1